The 26 T cell receptor beta chains below all came from one sample that was sequenced in a study of T cell responses to AZD1222 COVID-19 vaccine. Sequencing used immunoSEQ multiplex PCR; TCRdb keeps in-frame clones, though not all of them. Among 110,000 to 150,000 clones, 92% were seen once, and the ten largest hold less than 4.5%. The source was peripheral blood, collected on day 0 of AZD1222 vaccination. The source is an adult in good health.

V gene TRBV12-3 or TRBV12-4 combines with J gene TRBJ1-2; unclear D gene. The V gene lost 0 bases and the J gene lost 8 bases, with 7 bases spanning the gap. The CDR3 is 12 amino acids. The CDR3 sequence: CASSLAPGGYTF. In nucleotides, the CDR3 is TGTGCCAGCAGTTTAGCTCCGGGAGGCTACACCTTC.

This rearrangement joins TRBV5-1 to TRBJ2-3; perhaps TRBD1 as D (6 bases). V lost 3 bases and J 2 bases, leaving 13 bases between the germline ends. The CDR3 length is 15 residues. Looked up from germline, CDR1 is SGHRS and CDR2 is YFSETQ. CDR3 sequence reads: CASSSRQAHTDTQYF. Written as DNA, the CDR3 is TGCGCCAGCAGCTCCAGACAGGCCCACACAGATACGCAGTATTTT.

The chain couples TRBV3-1 (or the pseudogene TRBV3-2) to TRBJ2-2; D unresolved. The length of the CDR3 is 17 residues. Germline V gives CDR1 LGHDT, CDR2 YNNKEL (reference sequence). V was trimmed by 5 bases and J by 1 base, leaving 17 bases between them. The CDR3 coding sequence is TGTGCCAGCAGCTCACGACCGTTTCCTGGGAACACCGGGGAGCTGTTTTTT. It is translated as CASSSRPFPGNTGELFF.

This clone was counted a few times. The CDR3: CASSAAGGRLDEQFF. The CDR3, as DNA: TGTGCCAGCAGTGCAGCGGGAGGTCGACTCGATGAGCAGTTCTTC. The rearrangement uses TRBV6-4 and TRBJ2-1; 9 nucleotides match TRBD2. The germline gives CDR1 MRHNA, CDR2 SNTAGT. Losses at the gene ends were 4 bases for V and 8 bases for J; bases not matched to a gene: 9. This CDR3 is built from 15 residues.

The CDR3 DNA reads as TGTGCCAGCAGCTTGGCGGAAAGCTCCTACAATGAGCAGTTCTTC. As protein: CASSLAESSYNEQFF. The gene calls are TRBV5-5 and TRBJ2-1; D is ambiguous. Between the trimmed V and J ends, which lost 0 bases and 0 bases, there was a span of 7 bases. The CDR3 totals 15 residues. Germline loops: CDR1 SGHKS, CDR2 YYEKEE (reference sequence).

The chain links TRBV5-6 to TRBJ1-4; unclear D gene. The CDR3 loop spans 15 amino acids. Germline V lookup: CDR1 SGHDT, CDR2 YYEEEE. Trimming cost V 4 bases and J 5 bases, with 15 bases left between them. The DNA for the CDR3 is TGTGCCAGCAGCCCCCGCTCCTTTTCCAATGAAAAACTGTTTTTT. Its protein is CASSPRSFSNEKLFF.

This chain joins TRBV28 and TRBJ1-2, with D maybe TRBD1 (6 bases). V was shortened by 4 bases and J by 8 bases, with 17 bases between the two germline ends. The germline CDR1 and CDR2 sequences are MDHEN and SYDVKM. The CDR3 consists of 14 residues. The CDR3 region has the DNA TGTGCCAGCAGTTCGTATGGGGGCGCCTGGGGCTACACCTTC. It encodes CASSSYGGAWGYTF.

There are a few counts of this clone. The chain employs TRBV15 and TRBJ2-6; 10 nucleotides agree with TRBD1. From germline, CDR1 is LNHNV and CDR2 YYDKDF (reference sequence). This CDR3 is 19 amino acids long. The V segment lost 3 bases and the J segment 2 bases; nucleotides outside the gene matches: 10. CDR3 sequence reads: CATSSETGGITAGANVLTF. The CDR3 nucleotides are TGTGCCACCAGCAGCGAGACAGGGGGCATAACCGCTGGGGCCAACGTCCTGACTTTC. Combining the CDR3 with reference TRBV15 and TRBJ2-6 gives the whole variable domain DAMVIQNPRYQVTQFGKPVTLSCSQTLNHNVMYWYQQKSSQAPKLLFHYYDKDFNNEADTPDNFQSRRPNTSFCFLDIRSPGLGDTAMYLCATSSETGGITAGANVLTFGAGSRLTVL.

The chain uses TRBV7-9 and TRBJ1-2; TRBD1 matches at 12 bases. CDR1 is SEHNR and CDR2 is FQNEAQ in the germline V gene (reference sequence). The CDR3 runs to 18 residues. Losses at the gene ends were 2 bases for V and 3 bases for J; bases not matched to a gene: 10. This CDR3 is CASSLYGTGGPLYYGYTF. The CDR3, as DNA: TGTGCCAGCAGCTTATACGGGACAGGGGGCCCCCTCTACTATGGCTACACCTTC.

The genes are TRBV7-8 and TRBJ2-2; D not certain. The germline gives CDR1 SGHVS, CDR2 FQNEAQ. This CDR3 spans 15 amino acids. Trimming removed 2 bases from V and 0 bases from J, with 7 bases in between. The CDR3 here is CASSLRRANTGELFF. In DNA form, the CDR3 reads TGTGCCAGCAGCTTAAGGCGTGCGAACACCGGGGAGCTGTTTTTT.

The chain couples TRBV19 to TRBJ2-1; 9 nucleotides agree with TRBD2. V lost 5 bases to trimming and J lost 7 bases; unmatched junction nucleotides: 6. This CDR3 spans 14 amino acids. The germline V gene has CDR1 LNHDA and CDR2 SQIVND (reference sequence). The CDR3 is CASSLAGKGNEQFF. The CDR3 bases are TGTGCCAGTAGTCTAGCGGGGAAGGGTAATGAGCAGTTCTTC.

The chain employs TRBV28 and TRBJ1-2; perhaps TRBD1 as D (6 bases). The germline gives CDR1 MDHEN, CDR2 SYDVKM. The CDR3 sequence is 14 residues long. Trimming stripped 8 bases from V and 4 bases from J, with 17 bases between. CDR3: CASVSAGTSYGYTF. For the CDR3, the DNA is TGTGCCAGCGTTTCCGCCGGGACAAGCTATGGCTACACCTTC.

The rearrangement uses TRBV6-6 and TRBJ1-1; possible D gene TRBD1, 5 bases. V lost 5 bases, J lost 5 bases, and 12 bases lay in between. Germline loops: CDR1 MNHNY, CDR2 SVGAGI (reference sequence). CDR3 size: 13 residues. The CDR3 DNA reads TGTGCCAGCAGTAGGACACTAGGAACTGAAGCTTTCTTT. Residues: CASSRTLGTEAFF.

The chain has TRBV9 and TRBJ1-2; D is unresolved. The CDR3 consists of 16 residues. V was pared by 0 bases and J by 6 bases, with 18 bases between. Germline V CDR1 and CDR2: SGDLS, YYNGEE. The CDR3 region has the DNA TGTGCCAGCAGCGTAGATTCAGGTCCAGGCCCTGATGGCTACACCTTC. Translated, it gives CASSVDSGPGPDGYTF.

This chain joins TRBV19 and TRBJ2-3, with D uncertain. The ends were cut back, 3 bases at V and 6 bases at J, with 4 bases in the middle. The CDR3 is 11 amino acids. Germline V CDR1 and CDR2: LNHDA, SQIVND (reference sequence). CDR3 in amino acids: CASSMSDTQYF. In nucleotides, the CDR3 is TGTGCCAGTAGTATGTCTGATACGCAGTATTTT.

The V and J genes are TRBV2 and TRBJ2-5; unclear D gene. The V gene's germline CDR1 is SNHLY and CDR2 FYNNEI. The CDR3 sequence is 13 residues long. The ends were cut back, 8 bases at V and 1 base at J, with 11 bases in the middle. CDR3 DNA: TGTGCCAGCTCTCCCAAGCTCCAAGAGACCCAGTACTTC. It translates to CASSPKLQETQYF.

V gene TRBV6-2 or TRBV6-3 combines with J gene TRBJ2-5; 12 nucleotides agree with TRBD1. The CDR3 has 19 amino acids. The V and J ends lost 6 bases and 1 base, in that order; junction bases with no gene match: 15. CDR1 MNHEY and CDR2 SVGEGT come from the germline V gene. Written as DNA, the CDR3 is TGTGCCAGCAGCCCAGGGACAGGGGGCCTAGCGGGGCCCCAAGAGACCCAGTACTTC. Amino acids: CASSPGTGGLAGPQETQYF.

This clone showed up just once. The rearrangement joins TRBV7-2 to TRBJ2-5; D not certain. Germline V gene data show CDR1 as SGHTA and CDR2 as FQGNSA. The CDR3 has 14 amino acids. Trimming took off 5 bases at V and 7 bases at J, with 17 bases between the two ends. CDR3: CASSPPGVERTQYF. The DNA of the CDR3 is TGTGCCAGCAGCCCGCCGGGTGTGGAGAGGACCCAGTACTTC.

This clone was seen once. This chain uses TRBV11-2 with TRBJ1-2; the match to TRBD1 covers 11 bases. CDR1 is SGHAT and CDR2 is FQNNGV in the germline V gene. V was clipped by 1 base and J by 7 bases; unmatched bases: 5. The CDR3 has 15 residues. CDR3 in amino acids: CASSLARGTGGGYTF. The CDR3 DNA reads TGTGCCAGCAGCTTAGCGCGGGGGACAGGGGGTGGCTACACCTTC.

The chain carries TRBV7-6 and TRBJ2-1; the match to TRBD1 covers 9 bases. CDR3 length: 15 amino acids. The germline gives CDR1 SGHVS, CDR2 FNYEAQ. J gave up 7 bases and V 2 bases, and 6 bases lay outside the gene matches. The CDR3: CASSLSTGGRNEQFF. In nucleotides, the CDR3 is TGTGCCAGCAGCTTATCGACAGGGGGTCGGAATGAGCAGTTCTTC. Based on the CDR3 plus reference TRBV7-6 and TRBJ2-1, the full variable domain is GAGVSQSPRYKVTKRGQDVALRCDPISGHVSLYWYRQALGQGPEFLTYFNYEAQQDKSGLPNDRFSAERPEGSISTLTIQRTEQRDSAMYRCASSLSTGGRNEQFFGPGTRLTVL.

The CDR3 region is CASSPPTSAETQYF. Written as DNA, the CDR3 is TGTGCCAGCAGTCCACCTACTAGCGCAGAGACCCAGTACTTC. The chain joins TRBV28 to TRBJ2-5; 7 bases are shared with TRBD2. From germline, CDR1 is MDHEN and CDR2 SYDVKM. The CDR3 is 14 residues long. The J segment lost 4 bases and the V segment lost 5 bases, leaving 7 bases of the junction unmatched. Variable domain in full (rest from reference TRBV28 and TRBJ2-5): DVKVTQSSRYLVKRTGEKVFLECVQDMDHENMFWYRQDPGLGLRLIYFSYDVKMKEKGDIPEGYSVSREKKERFSLILESASTNQTSMYLCASSPPTSAETQYFGPGTRLLVL.

This clone has just one count. The rearrangement links TRBV7-9 to TRBJ2-1; 12 bases are shared with TRBD2. The CDR3 has 15 amino acids. The germline V gene encodes CDR1 SEHNR and CDR2 FQNEAQ (reference sequence). V was pared by 5 bases and J by 4 bases, with 3 bases of the junction left unmatched. For the CDR3, the DNA is TGTGCCAGCAGCACGACTAGCGGGGGATACAATGAGCAGTTCTTC. It codes for CASSTTSGGYNEQFF.

The chain has TRBV5-4 and TRBJ2-3, with a tentative D call TRBD1 (6 bases). Germline lookup yields CDR1 SGHNT and CDR2 YYREEE (reference sequence). The CDR3 length is 15 residues. Trimming pared 0 bases from V and 5 bases from J, leaving 13 bases between. The CDR3 loop reads CASSLGRGGKDTQYF. The CDR3 DNA is TGTGCCAGCAGCTTGGGCCGAGGGGGAAAAGATACGCAGTATTTT.

This chain joins TRBV10-2 and TRBJ2-7, with 8 bases fitting TRBD1. The CDR3 is 12 residues long. CDR1 and CDR2 from the germline V gene are WSHSY and SAAADI. With V trimmed by 9 bases and J by 3 bases, 4 bases remained unmatched. The CDR3 region is CASNTGGYEQYF. The DNA for the CDR3 is TGCGCCAGTAATACAGGGGGCTACGAGCAGTACTTC.

V is TRBV5-1 and J is TRBJ2-7; unclear D gene. Germline CDR1 and CDR2: SGHRS and YFSETQ. This CDR3 has 13 residues. Trimming cost V 0 bases and J 6 bases, with 10 bases left between them. The CDR3 protein is CASSLAGSFEQYF. Written as DNA, the CDR3 is TGCGCCAGCAGCTTGGCGGGCAGCTTCGAGCAGTACTTC.

The gene calls are TRBV18 and TRBJ1-3, with D perhaps matching TRBD1 (6 bases). The V and J ends lost 6 bases and 0 bases respectively, with 15 bases between them. The CDR3 extends over 16 amino acids. The germline gives CDR1 KGHSH, CDR2 LQKENI. CDR3 amino acids: CASSRSGGTSGNTIYF. The DNA of the CDR3 is TGTGCCAGCTCCAGGTCCGGGGGCACCTCTGGAAACACCATATATTTT.